This T cell receptor (beta chain) was captured by sequencing in a study of cytomegalovirus exposure and HLA in healthy donors. In the case of this clone: Its cognate antigen is unknown.

Study findings and constraints: A later analysis showed TCR association rates differing by HLA locus, peaking at DRB1 and lowest at HLA-C. Within a later analysis, the majority of CMV-associated TCR beta chains appeared HLA-restricted. Most TCR beta V segments were productive about 87% or about 30% of the time in an earlier analysis. Beyond CMV serostatus, there was no information to go on about immune exposure.

Researchers ran the PCR with 60 Vbeta and 13 Jbeta primers. The table came from immunoSEQ multiplex PCR; TCRdb's copy has only in-frame clones and leaves some out. The sample consists of approximately 75,000 clones, about 74% of them appearing once. Looked up from germline, CDR1 is SGHRS and CDR2 is YFSETQ. V gave up 0 bases and J gave up 5 bases, with 11 bases separating them. CDR3 length: 14 residues. Input material: PBMCs. The chain uses TRBV5-1 and TRBJ2-5; D is uncertain. The sequence was obtained from a woman aged 55-69 years in good health and CMV-seropositive. The CDR3 DNA reads TGCGCCAGCAGCTTGGGTTCAGGTAGTGAGACCCAGTACTTC. It encodes CASSLGSGSETQYF. Complete variable domain (other parts from reference TRBV5-1 and TRBJ2-5): KAGVTQTPRYLIKTRGQQVTLSCSPISGHRSVSWYQQTPGQGLQFLFEYFSETQRNKGNFPGRFSGRQFSNSRSEMNVSTLELGDSALYLCASSLGSGSETQYFGPGTRLLVL.